Sequencing of this TCR beta chain was carried out in a study of T cells in Graves' hyperthyroidism and ophthalmopathy. Findings and caveats of the study: Among clonotypes expanded in thyroid above 0.001, most were also found in blood. From stable hyperthyroidism, ophthalmopathy was set apart by a 13 V-J model.

Reasons for excluding patients were uncontrolled infection, other autoimmune disease, pregnancy or lactation. Orbital computed tomography and thyroid ultrasound, together with serum TRAb and thyroxine and clinical symptoms, were used for diagnoses. This clonotype was found a few times. Antigen: not known. There were TCR beta CDR3 regions amplified from RNA transcripts. First-round RT-PCR with HTBI primers amplified the TCR CDR3 region. Each CDR3 protein gets one entry after TCRdb re-called the multiplex PCR reads with MiXCR. The data show 500,000 to 650,000 distinct CDR3 sequences, under 20% seen once. Per the germline V gene, CDR1 is MNHEY and CDR2 is SVGEGT. V lost 10 bases, J lost 2 bases, and 18 bases stayed unmatched. The CDR3 sequence is 17 residues long.

V and J are TRBV6-2 or TRBV6-3 and TRBJ2-5; 8 bases line up with TRBD2. The specimen was blood. This sequence originates from a woman between 18 and 29 years old with Graves' ophthalmopathy. Here the CDR3 reads CATRGGLGRTGQETQYF. CDR3 in DNA: TGTGCCACCAGAGGGGGACTAGGGAGGACTGGGCAAGAGACCCAGTACTTC.